These T cell receptor beta chains were read from a single sample in a study of cytomegalovirus exposure and HLA in healthy donors. The repertoire was sequenced with immunoSEQ multiplex PCR; TCRdb's copy has only in-frame clones and lacks some. The sample holds 150,000 to 200,000 clones, less than 85% seen once. Sequenced material: PBMCs. These receptors were obtained from a man younger than 35 in good health and CMV-seropositive. CDR3s include the opening cysteine and the closing phenylalanine or tryptophan. D genes are given only for firm matches. Clone size is given for some rows only: seen once, a few or many times, or a class if the clone is expanded.

d_call	clone_size	v_call	j_call	cdr3_nt	cdr3_aa
NA	NA	TRBV5-1	TRBJ1-3	TGCGCCAGCAGCTTGGACTCAAAGTCTGGAAACACCATATATTTT	CASSLDSKSGNTIYF
NA	once	TRBV27	TRBJ1-3	TGTGCCAGCAGTTTGATTGACCCTCTAGGTGGAAACACCATATATTTT	CASSLIDPLGGNTIYF
NA	NA	TRBV30	TRBJ2-3	TGTGCCTGGAGTATCTTACGGGGAAGGGCAACAGATACGCAGTATTTT	CAWSILRGRATDTQYF
NA	NA	TRBV11-2	TRBJ2-2	TGTGCCAGCAGCTCGGACAGATGGAACACCGGGGAGCTGTTTTTT	CASSSDRWNTGELFF
TRBD1	NA	TRBV20-1	TRBJ1-2	TGCAGTGCCCGACAGGGAGATGGCTACACCTTC	CSARQGDGYTF
TRBD1	NA	TRBV7-9	TRBJ1-1	TGTGCCAGCAGCACTCAACAGGGGTACACTGAAGCTTTCTTT	CASSTQQGYTEAFF
NA	once	TRBV18	TRBJ2-1	TGTGCCAGCTCTCGAGACAGTTACAATGAGCAGTTCTTC	CASSRDSYNEQFF
TRBD1	NA	TRBV10-3	TRBJ2-7	TGTGCCATCAGGGGATGGCAGGGGGCTTACGAGCAGTACTTC	CAIRGWQGAYEQYF
TRBD2	NA	TRBV27	TRBJ2-3	TGTGCCAGCAGTTTGCGGGGGGGGGATACGCAGTATTTT	CASSLRGGDTQYF
TRBD1	once	TRBV27	TRBJ2-3	TGTGCCAGCAGTCCCCTAGGGCCGGGACAGCCGGTTCGCACAGATACGCAGTATTTT	CASSPLGPGQPVRTDTQYF
TRBD2	NA	TRBV15	TRBJ2-1	TGTGCCACCAGCAGAGATTTAGAGCGGGGGACCTACAATGAGCAGTTCTTC	CATSRDLERGTYNEQFF
TRBD1	NA	TRBV5-1	TRBJ2-7	TGCGCCAGCAGTCCCGGGACAGGGGCCGGCGAGCAGTACTTC	CASSPGTGAGEQYF
TRBD2	NA	TRBV28	TRBJ2-7	TGTGCCAGCAGTGAGAATCGGGGACTAGGTCCTGGGTTCTACGAGCAGTACTTC	CASSENRGLGPGFYEQYF
NA	NA	TRBV5-4	TRBJ2-5	TGTGCCAGCAGCCCATGGGACTTTCCGCTGGAGACCCAGTACTTC	CASSPWDFPLETQYF
NA	NA	TRBV7-2	TRBJ2-7	TGTGCCAGCAGCTTTGAAGGGGCTAGGTCCTACGAGCAGTACTTC	CASSFEGARSYEQYF
TRBD1	NA	TRBV28	TRBJ2-3	TGTGCCAGCAGTGGCCGGGACAGGGAAAGTGGGGCAGATACGCAGTATTTT	CASSGRDRESGADTQYF
TRBD1	few	TRBV4-1	TRBJ2-5	TGCGCCAGCAGCCAGACTCCGTCCGGGACAGCCCAAGAGACCCAGTACTTC	CASSQTPSGTAQETQYF
NA	NA	TRBV13	TRBJ1-4	TGTGCCAGCAGCTTCCATCTATCTACTTTCGCAACTAATGAAAAACTGTTTTTT	CASSFHLSTFATNEKLFF
TRBD1	NA	TRBV7-9	TRBJ2-1	TGTGCCAGCAGCCGCGAGTTTGACAGGGCCGACAATGAGCAGTTCTTC	CASSREFDRADNEQFF
TRBD2	many	TRBV5-1	TRBJ2-3	TGCGCCAGCAGCCCGGGACTAGCGGGGAGCACAGATACGCAGTATTTT	CASSPGLAGSTDTQYF
NA	NA	TRBV11-2	TRBJ2-1	TGTGCCAGCAGCTTGGTGGACAACTACAATGAGCAGTTCTTC	CASSLVDNYNEQFF
NA	NA	TRBV29-1	TRBJ2-3	TGCAGCGTTGAGACTCCCTACACAGATACGCAGTATTTT	CSVETPYTDTQYF
TRBD1	NA	TRBV7-8	TRBJ1-2	TGTGCCAGCAGCCCTGGGACAGGGGGGAACTATGGCTACACCTTC	CASSPGTGGNYGYTF
TRBD1	few	TRBV10-3	TRBJ1-1	TGTGCCATCAGTGAGTCAAGGACAGGGACGAACACTGAAGCTTTCTTT	CAISESRTGTNTEAFF
NA	NA	TRBV5-1	TRBJ2-1	TGCGCCAGCAGACCGTCCACGACAGCGAATGAGCAGTTCTTC	CASRPSTTANEQFF
NA	NA	TRBV7-6	TRBJ1-2	TGTGCCAGCAGCTTCGGGCAGGAGGGGGGCTACACCTTC	CASSFGQEGGYTF
NA	NA	TRBV29-1	TRBJ1-2	TGCAGCGTTGGAGGACAGATCGGGGATGGCTACACCTTC	CSVGGQIGDGYTF
NA	NA	TRBV28	TRBJ1-4	TGTGCCAGCAGACCGGACACTTCAACTAATGAAAAACTGTTTTTT	CASRPDTSTNEKLFF
TRBD2	NA	TRBV11-2	TRBJ2-7	TGTGCCAGCAGCGGAAGCGGGGGTGTGGGGCCCTACGAGCAGTACTTC	CASSGSGGVGPYEQYF
NA	NA	TRBV13	TRBJ1-2	TGTGCCAGCAGCTTAGGCCGGGTGGGAGGTTCTTATGGCTACACCTTC	CASSLGRVGGSYGYTF
NA	NA	TRBV2	TRBJ2-7	TGTGCCAGCAGACCTACAGGGAACAAGCAGTACTTC	CASRPTGNKQYF
TRBD2	NA	TRBV7-9	TRBJ2-5	TGTGCCAGCAGCTTAAGGAAGCGACTAGCGGGGGATCAAGAGACCCAGTACTTC	CASSLRKRLAGDQETQYF
NA	once	TRBV6-6	TRBJ2-1	TGTGCCAGCAGTTACGGTCAGCGCGATGAGCAGTTCTTC	CASSYGQRDEQFF
NA	NA	TRBV7-2	TRBJ1-2	TGTGCCAGCAGCTTATGGCAGGAGGGTGGCGGCTACACCTTC	CASSLWQEGGGYTF
TRBD2	NA	TRBV5-4	TRBJ2-2	TGTGCCAGCAGCTTGGAGCCTAGCGGGGGGGAGGTCACCGGGGAGCTGTTTTTT	CASSLEPSGGEVTGELFF
NA	NA	TRBV19	TRBJ2-2	TGTGCCCCCGACCCGACTAAACGGGAGCTGTTTTTT	CAPDPTKRELFF
TRBD1	NA	TRBV7-8	TRBJ2-7	TGTGCCAGCAGCTTAGAACAGGGGCGAGGGGAGCAGTACTTC	CASSLEQGRGEQYF
NA	NA	TRBV23-1	TRBJ2-7	TGCGCCAGCAGTCATTTACAGAGCTACGAGCAGTACTTC	CASSHLQSYEQYF
TRBD1	NA	TRBV7-9	TRBJ2-2	TGTGCCAGCAGCCCGGGACAGGCGAGACTCGGGGAGCTGTTTTTT	CASSPGQARLGELFF
NA	NA	TRBV28	TRBJ1-5	TGTGCCAGCAGTTTCCGGACAGCTTCAAACAATCAGCCCCAGCATTTT	CASSFRTASNNQPQHF
NA	NA	TRBV14	TRBJ2-7	TGTGCCAGCAGCCAAGTCAGGACTCACGAGCAGTACTTC	CASSQVRTHEQYF